The next 32 T cell receptor beta chains were all read from a single sample in a study of human T cells and chemical hapten exposure. Each CDR3 protein gets one entry after TCRdb re-called the RACE reads with MiXCR. The sample comprises about 270,000 distinct CDR3 sequences, roughly 8% of which are singletons, and roughly 1.2% rests with the top ten. The time point is: pre-sensitization, week 0. Treatment specified: therapeutic diphenylcyclopropenone sensitization with weekly scalp DPC. Sequencing used whole blood, obtained in connection with sensitization to the hapten diphenylcyclopropenone (DPC). These receptors all come from a man between 18 and 35 years old with alopecia areata. Some clones in this sample may be carry-over from other donors' samples.

This clonotype has at least ten counts. The rearrangement joins TRBV29-1 to TRBJ1-5; D is unclear. V was clipped by 4 bases and J by 6 bases, with 13 bases between them. The CDR3 length is 13 residues. The germline gives CDR1 SQVTM, CDR2 ANQGSEA. The CDR3 region has the DNA TGCAGCGTTGCGTACCCACCAGGTCAGCCCCAGCATTTT. Amino acids: CSVAYPPGQPQHF.

This clonotype appeared a few times. This chain connects TRBV20-1 to TRBJ2-7, with TRBD2 matching 12 bases. After removal of 4 bases from V and 5 bases from J, the junction contained 6 bases not matched to a gene. The length of the CDR3 is 14 residues. Germline-derived CDR1 and CDR2 are DFQATT and SNEGSKA (reference sequence). The CDR3 sequence is CSATGLAGIHEQYV. In DNA form, the CDR3 reads TGCAGTGCTACCGGACTAGCGGGGATCCACGAGCAGTACGTC.

This clonotype was detected many times. The rearrangement joins TRBV5-1 to TRBJ1-6; 9 positions match TRBD1. Unmatched junction bases numbered 11, after V lost 4 bases and J lost 3 bases. There are 18 residues in the CDR3. Germline V gene sequence: CDR1 SGHRS, CDR2 YFSETQ. This chain's CDR3 is CASSPQTGGDIYNSPLHF. As DNA, the CDR3 is TGCGCCAGCAGCCCCCAGACAGGGGGAGACATCTATAATTCACCCCTCCACTTT.

This clonotype was picked up many times. The genes are TRBV20-1 and TRBJ1-1; the D gene is possibly TRBD1 (5 bases). CDR1 is DFQATT and CDR2 is SNEGSKA in the germline V gene (reference sequence). Trimming pared 3 bases from V and 7 bases from J, leaving 12 bases between. The CDR3 has 12 amino acids. CDR3: CSARKGRVEAFF. The CDR3 coding sequence is TGCAGTGCTAGGAAGGGACGGGTTGAAGCTTTCTTT.

The sample holds many counts of this clonotype. The rearrangement uses TRBV29-1 and TRBJ1-1; no clear D gene. Germline V gene lookup returns CDR1 SQVTM and CDR2 ANQGSEA. The CDR3 runs 12 residues. Trimming took off 4 bases at V and 2 bases at J, with 8 bases between the two ends. The CDR3 sequence is CSVGRGNTEAFF. In nucleotides, the CDR3 is TGCAGCGTTGGTCGGGGAAACACTGAAGCTTTCTTT.

This clonotype has only a few counts. The J gene is TRBJ2-1, the V gene TRBV10-2; D may be TRBD2 (5 bases). Germline V gene lookup returns CDR1 WSHSY and CDR2 SAAADI. V shed 5 bases and J shed 8 bases, with 16 bases lying between them. This CDR3 contains 14 residues. The CDR3 reads CASSQTRLAYEQFF. Here the CDR3 DNA reads TGCGCCAGCAGTCAGACTCGGCTAGCTTATGAGCAGTTCTTC.

This clonotype was counted between two and nine times. The chain employs TRBV28 and TRBJ1-5; the D gene is possibly TRBD1 (5 bases). CDR3 length equals 14 residues. Germline V CDR1 and CDR2: MDHEN, SYDVKM. V was trimmed by 5 bases and J by 3 bases, leaving 11 bases between them. CDR3 region: CASSPPGDNQPQHF. CDR3 nucleotides: TGTGCCAGCAGTCCCCCGGGGGACAATCAGCCCCAGCATTTT. Full variable domain (missing parts from reference TRBV28 and TRBJ1-5): DVKVTQSSRYLVKRTGEKVFLECVQDMDHENMFWYRQDPGLGLRLIYFSYDVKMKEKGDIPEGYSVSREKKERFSLILESASTNQTSMYLCASSPPGDNQPQHFGDGTRLSIL.

This clonotype was observed many times. The genes are TRBV11-1 and TRBJ2-7, with TRBD1 identical over 7 bases. The CDR3 covers 14 residues. Germline-derived CDR1 and CDR2 are SGHAT and FQDESV (reference sequence). V gave up 5 bases and J gave up 3 bases; unmatched junction bases: 7. The CDR3 nucleotides read TGTGCCAGCAGCCCTCGACAGGGTTACTACGAGCAGTACTTC. It translates to CASSPRQGYYEQYF.

This clonotype was counted only a few times. The chain joins TRBV7-8 to TRBJ1-5, with 9 bases that match TRBD1. This CDR3 region has 17 residues. V dropped 3 bases and J dropped 1; count of bases not matched to a gene: 7. In germline, CDR1 is SGHVS, CDR2 FQNEAQ. The DNA for the CDR3 is TGTGCCAGCAGCTTTAAACAGGGGGCACAAAGCAATCAGCCCCAGCATTTT. It translates to CASSFKQGAQSNQPQHF. Using reference TRBV7-8 and TRBJ1-5 for the parts outside the CDR3, the full variable domain is GAGVSQSPRYKVAKRGQDVALRCDPISGHVSLFWYQQALGQGPEFLTYFQNEAQLDKSGLPSDRFFAERPEGSVSTLKIQRTQQEDSAVYLCASSFKQGAQSNQPQHFGDGTRLSIL.

This chain connects TRBV7-2 to TRBJ2-3; no firm D call. The germline V and J ends were trimmed by 0 bases and 7 bases, with 5 bases remaining between them. The germline CDR1 and CDR2 sequences are SGHTA and FQGNSA. The CDR3 is made up of 12 amino acids. The CDR3 sequence: CASSLALYTQYF. The DNA of the CDR3 is TGTGCCAGCAGCTTAGCGCTATATACGCAGTATTTT. The whole variable domain, filled in from reference TRBV7-2 and TRBJ2-3, reads GAGVSQSPSNKVTEKGKDVELRCDPISGHTALYWYRQSLGQGLEFLIYFQGNSAPDKSGLPSDRFSAERTGGSVSTLTIQRTQQEDSAVYLCASSLALYTQYFGPGTRLTVL.

In its sample, this clonotype was seen a few times. The chain is built from TRBV10-2 and TRBJ2-4; D tentatively reads TRBD1 or TRBD2 (5 bases each). Germline CDR1 WSHSY, CDR2 SAAADI. Trimming stripped 6 bases from V and 4 bases from J, with 10 bases between. This CDR3 contains 13 residues. The CDR3 region has the DNA TGCGCCAGCAGCGCCGGGACGAAAAACATTCAGTACTTC. Translated, it gives CASSAGTKNIQYF.

This clonotype was found a few times. The V call is TRBV7-2, the J call TRBJ2-1; no clear D gene. Germline V gene sequence: CDR1 SGHTA, CDR2 FQGNSA. The CDR3 consists of 14 residues. Deletions cut 3 bases from V and 0 bases from J, with 6 bases between. The CDR3 DNA is TGTGCCAGCAGCTTCGATTACTCCTACAATGAGCAGTTCTTC. This sequence encodes CASSFDYSYNEQFF.

The CDR3 DNA follows: TGTGCCAGCAGCCCTACGAGGTTTCCCCCTTTCTTT. It codes for CASSPTRFPPFF. The V call is TRBV28, the J call TRBJ1-1; no reliable D call. CDR3 length: 12 residues. Trimming took off 6 bases at V and 12 bases at J, with 17 bases between the two ends. Germline lookup yields CDR1 MDHEN and CDR2 SYDVKM.

This clonotype has only a few counts. V is TRBV29-1 and J is TRBJ1-2; tentatively, D is TRBD1 (5 bases). This CDR3 is 14 amino acids long. CDR1 is SQVTM and CDR2 is ANQGSEA in the germline V gene. With 0 bases removed from V and 4 bases from J, the gap between germline ends came to 12 bases. CDR3 sequence: CSVEDTGRGYGYTF. The CDR3 nucleotides are TGCAGCGTTGAAGATACAGGACGGGGCTATGGCTACACCTTC.

The rearrangement links TRBV6-4 to TRBJ1-1; D is unclear. Trimming shortened V by 0 bases and J by 4 bases, and 9 bases separated the two germline ends. CDR1 and CDR2 (germline): MRHNA, SNTAGT. CDR3 length: 14 amino acids. The CDR3: CASSDSAGSTEAFF. The CDR3, as DNA: TGTGCCAGCAGTGACTCCGCCGGGAGCACTGAAGCTTTCTTT.

V is TRBV4-2 and J is TRBJ2-7; D call uncertain. This CDR3 is 15 amino acids long. Looked up from germline, CDR1 is LGHNA and CDR2 is YNFKEQ. V was clipped by 2 bases and J by 3 bases, with 14 bases between them. Here the CDR3 DNA reads TGTGCCAGCAGCCAACATCTAGAAGGATACTACGAGCAGTACTTC. The encoded protein is CASSQHLEGYYEQYF.

As regards this clonotype: At one boundary the junction diverges from the germline segment, which might be a read error. The chain combines TRBV9 with TRBJ1-5; 7 nucleotides line up with TRBD1. This CDR3 is built from 17 residues. Per the germline V gene, CDR1 is SGDLS and CDR2 is YYNGEE. CDR3 loop: CASSVETGRHHSLSGRF. CDR3 nucleotides: TGTGCCAGCAGCGTAGAGACAGGGCGTCATCATTCCCTATCCGGCCGTTTT.

This clonotype was seen many times. The chain joins TRBV7-3 to TRBJ2-1; a weak D match, TRBD2 (6 bases). Trimming cost V 2 bases and J 1 base, with 9 bases left between them. Germline-derived CDR1 and CDR2 are SGHTA and FQGTGA. CDR3 length equals 15 residues. The CDR3 region is CASSLLGTSYNEQFF. The CDR3 DNA is TGTGCCAGCAGCTTACTCGGGACTTCCTACAATGAGCAGTTCTTC.

This clonotype showed up many times. The chain joins TRBV25-1 to TRBJ2-1; a weak D match, TRBD2 (6 bases). CDR3 length: 11 residues. Germline V lookup: CDR1 MGHDK, CDR2 SYGVNS. Trimming removed 7 bases at V and 7 bases at J, with 8 bases between. The CDR3 DNA follows: TGTGCCAGCACGGGGAGGAATGAGCAGTTCTTC. The encoded protein is CASTGRNEQFF.

This clonotype was seen a few times. This chain links TRBV28 with TRBJ2-3; D is ambiguous. V lost 3 bases, J lost 7 bases, and 11 bases lay in between. The CDR3 consists of 13 residues. Germline CDR1 and CDR2: MDHEN and SYDVKM. CDR3 sequence reads: CASSFLSQNTQYF. CDR3 in DNA: TGTGCCAGCAGTTTCCTGAGTCAAAATACGCAGTATTTT.

In this sample, this clonotype turned up a few times. This chain uses TRBV29-1 with TRBJ2-2; no clear D gene. V shed 4 bases and J shed 6 bases, with 9 bases lying between them. The CDR3 loop spans 12 amino acids. The germline V gene encodes CDR1 SQVTM and CDR2 ANQGSEA. CDR3 residues: CSVAPYPGELFF. The CDR3 DNA follows: TGCAGCGTTGCCCCTTATCCCGGGGAGCTGTTTTTT.

The chain links TRBV29-1 to TRBJ1-1; 8 nucleotides line up with TRBD1. V dropped 3 bases and J dropped 3; count of bases not matched to a gene: 6. The germline V gene encodes CDR1 SQVTM and CDR2 ANQGSEA. CDR3 length equals 14 residues. In DNA, the CDR3 is TGCAGCGTTGATGAGACAGGGGCGGACACTGAAGCTTTCTTT. This encodes CSVDETGADTEAFF.

The rearrangement joins TRBV20-1 to TRBJ2-4; the D is unclear. The CDR3 length is 13 residues. From germline, CDR1 is DFQATT and CDR2 SNEGSKA (reference sequence). Trimming took 3 bases from V and 2 from J, leaving 8 bases between them. CDR3 coding DNA: TGCAGTGCTAGCCCCCGGCCCAAAAACATTCAGTACTTC. This translates into CSASPRPKNIQYF.

V usage is TRBV10-3 and J usage is TRBJ1-6, with TRBD1 as a possible D gene (5 bases). Germline assignment: CDR1 ENHRY and CDR2 SYGVKD. This CDR3 spans 15 amino acids. Deletions cut 2 bases from V and 11 bases from J, with 16 bases between. The CDR3 region has the DNA TGTGCCATCAGTGAGCTCCGGGACCTTGGGGCACCCCTCCACTTT. This encodes CAISELRDLGAPLHF.

This clonotype showed up just a few times. The V gene is TRBV20-1, the J gene TRBJ1-3; D ambiguous. This CDR3 has 15 residues. V was trimmed by 0 bases and J by 0 bases, leaving 9 bases between them. Germline values: CDR1 DFQATT, CDR2 SNEGSKA (reference sequence). CDR3 amino acids: CSAREYGDSGNTIYF. CDR3 in DNA: TGCAGTGCTAGAGAGTATGGGGACTCTGGAAACACCATATATTTT.

In this sample, this clonotype turned up many times. The rearrangement joins TRBV12-3 or TRBV12-4 to TRBJ1-5; 9 nucleotides line up with TRBD1. V lost 2 bases to trimming and J lost 1 base; unmatched junction nucleotides: 6. This CDR3 comprises 17 residues. For the CDR3, the DNA is TGTGCCAGCAGTTTAAATGTAGGGACAGGGAGCAATCAGCCCCAGCATTTT. It specifies CASSLNVGTGSNQPQHF.

In its sample, this clonotype was seen a few times. The chain links TRBV6-2 or TRBV6-3 to TRBJ2-5; perhaps D is TRBD1 or TRBD2 (6 bases each). V was shortened by 1 base and J by 5 bases, with 14 bases between the two germline ends. Per the germline V gene, CDR1 is MNHEY and CDR2 is SVGEGT. The CDR3 spans 15 residues. The CDR3 sequence: CASSYWGAVKETQYF. CDR3 nucleotides: TGTGCCAGCAGTTACTGGGGGGCGGTGAAGGAGACCCAGTACTTC.

This clonotype occurred once. This chain uses TRBV7-9 with TRBJ2-5; D is perhaps TRBD1 (5 bases). Germline V gene lookup returns CDR1 SEHNR and CDR2 FQNEAQ (reference sequence). The CDR3 has 14 residues. V was pared by 5 bases and J by 0 bases, with 10 bases between. CDR3 bases: TGTGCCAGCAGCCAGGGTGTCAACCAAGAGACCCAGTACTTC. Translated: CASSQGVNQETQYF.

This clonotype was observed a few times. The chain has TRBV10-3 and TRBJ2-3, with D possibly matching TRBD2 (5 bases). The length of the CDR3 is 14 residues. Germline V gene lookup returns CDR1 ENHRY and CDR2 SYGVKD. Trimming left V 6 bases short and J 2 bases short, with 12 bases between. CDR3: CAIRPSPNTDTQYF. The CDR3 nucleotides read TGTGCCATCAGGCCTAGCCCGAACACAGATACGCAGTATTTT.

CDR3 sequence: CASSYSHRRTEAFF. The CDR3 coding sequence is TGTGCCAGCAGTTACTCGCACAGGCGGACTGAAGCTTTCTTT. The chain has TRBV6-5 and TRBJ1-1; D is perhaps TRBD1 (5 bases). The length of the CDR3 is 14 residues. CDR1 is MNHEY, CDR2 SVGAGI, per germline. Trimming left V 0 bases short and J 5 bases short, with 10 bases between.

This clonotype was observed a few times. The CDR3 protein is CASKAGQGNYEQYV. CDR3 nucleotide sequence: TGTGCCAGCAAAGCGGGACAGGGAAACTACGAGCAGTACGTC. The chain has TRBV6-2 or TRBV6-3 and TRBJ2-7, with 9 positions matching TRBD1. Germline V lookup: CDR1 MNHEY, CDR2 SVGEGT. The CDR3 has 14 amino acids. With 7 bases clipped from V and 3 bases from J, the junction kept 7 bases outside the gene matches.

This clonotype was counted a few times. This chain uses TRBV7-9 with TRBJ1-6, with 7 nucleotides matching TRBD1. The V and J ends lost 4 bases and 9 bases, in that order; junction bases with no gene match: 9. Per the germline V gene, CDR1 is SEHNR and CDR2 is FQNEAQ (reference sequence). CDR3 size: 15 residues. The CDR3 spells CASSWRQGVGSPLHF. CDR3 sequence (DNA): TGTGCCAGCAGCTGGAGACAGGGAGTGGGTTCACCCCTCCACTTT.